The rows below give T cell receptor beta chains drawn from one sample of a study of cytomegalovirus exposure and HLA in healthy donors. Method: immunoSEQ multiplex PCR; TCRdb's copy keeps in-frame clones and lacks some. The sample records over 100,000 clones, more than 65% being singletons. Sequenced sample: PBMCs. The origin of the receptors is a male donor in good health and CMV-seropositive. Each CDR3 is given with its conserved first and last residue. The D gene is left open where the match is weak. Where a row states a size, it is once, few, many or the class of an expanded clone; other rows omit it.

cdr3_length	v_call	d_call	clone_size	j_call	cdr3_aa	cdr3_nt
16	TRBV5-6	TRBD1	.	TRBJ2-2	CASSSGTGYLSGELFF	TGTGCCAGCAGCTCCGGGACAGGCTACCTATCCGGGGAGCTGTTTTTT
14	TRBV5-1	TRBD1	.	TRBJ2-7	CASSTQGVSYEQYF	TGCGCCAGCTCGACTCAGGGGGTCTCCTACGAGCAGTACTTC
20	TRBV14	TRBD1	.	TRBJ2-5	CASSPWGTGTSNRLQETQYF	TGTGCCAGCAGCCCCTGGGGGACAGGAACTTCAAACCGCCTCCAAGAGACCCAGTACTTC
16	TRBV6-6	TRBD2	.	TRBJ2-3	CASILRGGRVTDTQYF	TGTGCCAGCATCTTACGGGGCGGGAGGGTTACAGATACGCAGTATTTT
16	TRBV5-6	TRBD1	.	TRBJ1-4	CASSPRPDRSNEKLFF	TGTGCCAGCAGCCCTAGGCCGGACAGGTCAAATGAAAAACTGTTTTTT
15	TRBV5-1	TRBD1	few	TRBJ1-6	CASSLGDRGNSPLHF	TGCGCCAGCAGCTTGGGTGACAGGGGGAATTCACCCCTCCACTTT
13	TRBV6-1	TRBD1	.	TRBJ1-5	CASRPTGAQPQHF	TGTGCCAGCAGACCTACAGGGGCACAGCCCCAGCATTTT
18	TRBV10-3	.	.	TRBJ1-5	CAISETVGAGGGNQPQHF	TGTGCCATCAGTGAGACAGTGGGGGCGGGAGGGGGCAATCAGCCCCAGCATTTT
14	TRBV2	TRBD2	once	TRBJ2-3	CASILAGAVDTQYF	TGTGCCAGCATATTAGCGGGAGCGGTAGATACGCAGTATTTT
14	TRBV7-2	.	.	TRBJ2-1	CASSSSSSSNEQFF	TGTGCCAGCAGCTCATCTTCTAGCTCCAATGAGCAGTTCTTC
15	TRBV5-4	.	.	TRBJ1-2	CASSLSSGGFYGYTF	TGTGCCAGCAGCTTATCTTCCGGGGGATTCTATGGCTACACCTTC
14	TRBV19	.	.	TRBJ2-5	CASRQGARQETQYF	TGTGCCAGTAGACAAGGGGCTAGACAAGAGACCCAGTACTTC
17	TRBV25-1	TRBD2	.	TRBJ2-7	CASSETLTSGRRYEQYF	TGTGCCAGCAGTGAGACCCTAACTAGCGGGAGAAGGTACGAGCAGTACTTC
14	TRBV5-6	.	.	TRBJ1-1	CASSPEVTNTEAFF	TGTGCCAGCAGCCCGGAGGTAACGAACACTGAAGCTTTCTTT
14	TRBV28	.	.	TRBJ1-1	CASSSGVRHTEAFF	TGTGCCAGCAGTTCAGGGGTCCGACACACTGAAGCTTTCTTT
16	TRBV7-9	TRBD1	.	TRBJ2-7	CSSSLVGGQDLHEQYF	TGTTCCAGCAGCTTAGTGGGCGGACAGGATCTACATGAGCAGTACTTC
14	TRBV27	.	few	TRBJ1-2	CASSPTISNYGYTF	TGTGCCAGCAGTCCCACTATATCTAACTATGGCTACACCTTC
15	TRBV5-4	TRBD2	once	TRBJ2-3	CASSLASGGADTQYF	TGTGCCAGCAGCTTGGCTAGCGGGGGGGCAGATACGCAGTATTTT
13	TRBV5-1	.	few	TRBJ2-4	CASSPLAKNIQYF	TGCGCCAGCAGCCCCCTAGCCAAAAACATTCAGTACTTC
13	TRBV5-1	TRBD1	.	TRBJ1-5	CASSLAPGQGVHF	TGCGCCAGCAGCTTGGCCCCGGGACAGGGAGTCCATTTT
15	TRBV6-1	TRBD2	.	TRBJ2-2	CASSLLAGDTGELFF	TGTGCCAGCAGCCTACTAGCGGGAGACACCGGGGAGCTGTTTTTT
14	TRBV14	.	once	TRBJ1-4	CASSPGQFGEKLFF	TGTGCCAGCAGCCCTGGGCAGTTTGGTGAAAAACTGTTTTTT
15	TRBV7-9	.	.	TRBJ1-4	CSSSLEEGLREKLFF	TGTTCCAGCAGCTTAGAGGAGGGCCTAAGGGAAAAACTGTTTTTT
12	TRBV10-3	.	.	TRBJ1-4	CAISESREKLFF	TGTGCCATCAGTGAGTCCCGTGAAAAACTGTTTTTT
13	TRBV7-9	.	.	TRBJ2-5	CASSLAAEETQYF	TGTGCCAGCAGCTTAGCTGCGGAGGAGACCCAGTACTTC
15	TRBV6-5	.	.	TRBJ1-4	CASSYMAGTNEKLFF	TGTGCCAGCAGTTACATGGCAGGGACTAATGAAAAACTGTTTTTT
15	TRBV28	TRBD1	.	TRBJ2-2	CASRDDRGDTGELFF	TGTGCCAGCAGGGACGACAGGGGCGACACCGGGGAGCTGTTTTTT
14	TRBV7-7	.	.	TRBJ2-5	CASSLRGPHETQYF	TGTGCCAGCAGCTTGCGGGGACCCCACGAGACCCAGTACTTC
17	TRBV2	TRBD2	.	TRBJ2-2	CASSEGTSGSTPGELFF	TGTGCCAGCAGCGAAGGCACTAGCGGGAGTACCCCCGGGGAGCTGTTTTTT
13	TRBV28	.	few	TRBJ2-5	CASSKDNQETQYF	TGTGCCAGCAGTAAGGACAACCAAGAGACCCAGTACTTC
13	TRBV12-5	.	.	TRBJ2-2	CASGQANTGELFF	TGTGCTAGTGGGCAAGCTAACACCGGGGAGCTGTTTTTT
15	TRBV6-5	.	.	TRBJ2-1	CASSYGGELYNEQFF	TGTGCCAGCAGTTACGGCGGGGAGCTTTACAATGAGCAGTTCTTC
15	TRBV7-2	TRBD2	.	TRBJ2-7	CASSPRLSGFYEQYF	TGTGCCAGCAGCCCCCGGCTTAGCGGGTTCTACGAGCAGTACTTC
15	TRBV28	.	.	TRBJ2-2	CASSLFRGNTGELFF	TGTGCCAGCAGTTTATTTCGGGGGAACACCGGGGAGCTGTTTTTT
16	TRBV28	TRBD2	.	TRBJ2-7	CASSLLVLAGGYEQYF	TGTGCCAGCAGTTTATTGGTCCTAGCGGGGGGCTACGAGCAGTACTTC
14	TRBV6-5	.	.	TRBJ1-1	CASSPDRRGTEAFF	TGTGCCAGCAGTCCGGACAGAAGAGGGACTGAAGCTTTCTTT
13	TRBV28	.	.	TRBJ2-7	CASSLPTVHEQYF	TGTGCCAGCAGTTTACCCACGGTCCACGAGCAGTACTTC
10	TRBV14	.	.	TRBJ1-1	CASSLQGAFF	TGTGCCAGCAGCCTTCAGGGAGCTTTCTTT
13	TRBV29-1	TRBD1	.	TRBJ1-2	CSVLGQGNYGYTF	TGCAGCGTTTTGGGACAGGGGAACTATGGCTACACCTTC
15	TRBV10-3	TRBD1	few	TRBJ1-5	CAISEVTGGPQPQHF	TGTGCCATCAGTGAGGTCACAGGGGGCCCCCAGCCCCAGCATTTT
16	TRBV18	TRBD1	.	TRBJ2-1	CASSPLGQAGYNEQFF	TGTGCCAGCTCACCACTGGGACAGGCAGGATACAATGAGCAGTTCTTC
14	TRBV19	TRBD1	.	TRBJ2-3	CASTLTGGTDTQYF	TGTGCCAGTACCCTGACAGGGGGCACAGATACGCAGTATTTT
19	TRBV10-3	TRBD1	.	TRBJ2-3	CAISESNVIRTGGRDTQYF	TGTGCCATCAGTGAGTCGAATGTAATCAGGACAGGGGGCAGAGATACGCAGTATTTT
18	TRBV5-1	.	.	TRBJ1-1	CASSSHYPGKSSGTEAFF	TGCGCCAGCAGCTCACATTACCCCGGGAAGTCCAGCGGCACTGAAGCTTTCTTT
15	TRBV14	.	few	TRBJ1-6	CASSGGSSYNSPLHF	TGTGCCAGCAGTGGTGGGAGCTCCTATAATTCACCCCTCCACTTT
15	TRBV6-5	TRBD1	.	TRBJ2-7	CASSPPGTGMGEQYF	TGTGCCAGCAGTCCCCCCGGGACAGGGATGGGCGAGCAGTACTTC
15	TRBV4-2	.	.	TRBJ2-5	CASSQVASSEETQYF	TGTGCCAGCAGCCAAGTGGCTAGCAGTGAAGAGACCCAGTACTTC